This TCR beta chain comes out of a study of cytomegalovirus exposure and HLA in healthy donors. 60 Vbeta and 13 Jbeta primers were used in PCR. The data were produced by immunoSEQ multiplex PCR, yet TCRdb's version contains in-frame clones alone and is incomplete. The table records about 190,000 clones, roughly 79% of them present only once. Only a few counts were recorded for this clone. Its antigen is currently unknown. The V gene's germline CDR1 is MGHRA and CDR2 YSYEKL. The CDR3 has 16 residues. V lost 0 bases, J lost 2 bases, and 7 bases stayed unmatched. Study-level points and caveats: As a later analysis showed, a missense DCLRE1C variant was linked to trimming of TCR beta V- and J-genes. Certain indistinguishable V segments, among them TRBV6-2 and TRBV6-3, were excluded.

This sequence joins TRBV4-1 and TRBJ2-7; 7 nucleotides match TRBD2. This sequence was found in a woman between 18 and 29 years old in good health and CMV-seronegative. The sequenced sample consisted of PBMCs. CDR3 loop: CASSQDSLAAAYEQYF. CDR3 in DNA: TGCGCCAGCAGCCAAGATTCCCTAGCGGCAGCCTACGAGCAGTACTTC.